This T cell receptor (beta chain) emerged from a study of Graves' ophthalmopathy and Graves' hyperthyroidism. Study-wide background: Blood was drawn at initial diagnosis, before any treatment. General study findings and limits: Blood also harbored most expanded thyroid clonotypes above 0.001 frequency. A 13-signature model separated ophthalmopathy from stable hyperthyroidism, reaching roughly 85% sensitivity and roughly 84% specificity cross-validated.

Regarding this clonotype: The antigen is not known. Compared with germline, one end of the junction differs, possibly owing to a read error.

Pregnant or lactating patients and those with other autoimmune diseases or uncontrolled infections were excluded. Using RNA transcripts, the TCR beta CDR3 regions were amplified. After a first-round RT-PCR with HTBI primers, a second-round multiplex PCR was run. MiXCR, applied by TCRdb to the multiplex PCR reads, yields one record per CDR3 protein. The table records hundreds of thousands of distinct CDR3 sequences, about two fifths of them present only once. The germline CDR1 and CDR2 sequences are ENHRY and SYGVKD. The CDR3 covers 13 residues. Specimen: peripheral blood. The chain links TRBV10-3 to TRBJ2-7, with TRBD2 as a possible D gene (6 bases). The TCR was taken from an adult man with Graves' ophthalmopathy. DNA for the CDR3: TGTGCCAGCAGTGAAGGAGGGGTCGCCGAGCAGTACTTC. Residues: CASSEGGVAEQYF.